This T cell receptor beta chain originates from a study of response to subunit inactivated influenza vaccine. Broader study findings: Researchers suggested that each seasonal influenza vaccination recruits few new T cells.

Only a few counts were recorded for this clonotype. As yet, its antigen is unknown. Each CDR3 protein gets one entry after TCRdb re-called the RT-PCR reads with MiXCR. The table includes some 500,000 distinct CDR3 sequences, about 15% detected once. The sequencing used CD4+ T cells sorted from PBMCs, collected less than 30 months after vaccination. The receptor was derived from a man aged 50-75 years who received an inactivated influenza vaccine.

As DNA, the CDR3 is TGTGCCAGCAGTTACTCGAGTAACAATGAGCAGTTCTTC. This sequence encodes CASSYSSNNEQFF. This chain connects TRBV6-2 or TRBV6-3 to TRBJ2-1; D is ambiguous. The germline gives CDR1 MNHEY, CDR2 SVGEGT. There are 13 residues in the CDR3. Deletions cut 0 bases from V and 5 bases from J, with 5 bases between.